The TCR beta chain under discussion was sequenced for a study of blood T cell repertoires in COVID-19. CDR1 is LGHDT, CDR2 YNNKEL, per germline (reference sequence). Trimming stripped 4 bases from V and 7 bases from J, with 17 bases between. The CDR3 runs 15 residues. Only in-frame clones appear in the TCRdb table, and some are missing; sequencing was by immunoSEQ multiplex PCR. The table records about 200,000 clones, approximately 85% of them present only once. The chain carries TRBV3-1 (or the pseudogene TRBV3-2) and TRBJ1-3, with TRBD1 as a possible D gene (6 bases). This TCR derives from a woman aged 70-85 years with COVID-19, enrolled during active disease. Specimen: peripheral blood. CDR3 region: CASSPTGPSRNTIYF. The CDR3 DNA reads as TGTGCCAGCAGCCCTACAGGGCCGAGTAGGAACACCATATATTTT.